The next 30 T cell receptor beta chains were all read from a single sample in a study of PD-1 blockade in classical Hodgkin lymphoma. Time point in this sample: cycle 4 day 1 (C4D1), after five to seven weeks of nivolumab. After autologous stem cell transplantation all patients relapsed, and prior brentuximab vedotin exposure differed between cohorts. Thawed PBMCs were the source of CD4+ T cells, purified by magnetic negative selection. Profiling relied on immunoSEQ multiplex PCR, and the TCRdb table lists in-frame clones only, not all of them. The sample records tens of thousands of clones, approximately 90% being singletons. Sample: CD4+ T cells from blood, taken before the fourth cycle of nivolumab. These receptors all come from a human donor with classical Hodgkin lymphoma.

The gene calls are TRBV7-6 and TRBJ2-7; unclear D gene. The V and J ends lost 2 bases and 0 bases respectively, with 11 bases between them. Germline V gene data show CDR1 as SGHVS and CDR2 as FNYEAQ. The length of the CDR3 is 15 residues. CDR3 DNA: TGTGCCAGCAGCTTATCGCACGGTAACTCCTACGAGCAGTACTTC. This sequence encodes CASSLSHGNSYEQYF.

The chain uses TRBV19 and TRBJ2-5; D unresolved. Germline V gives CDR1 LNHDA, CDR2 SQIVND (reference sequence). Trimming stripped 3 bases from V and 5 bases from J, with 13 bases between. This CDR3 contains 14 residues. CDR3 nucleotide sequence: TGTGCCAGTAGTATCTTTTCAGAAGGCGAGACCCAGTACTTC. Translating it yields CASSIFSEGETQYF.

The chain recombines TRBV7-9 with TRBJ1-1; 7 bases agree with TRBD1. The V segment lost 8 bases and the J segment 4 bases; nucleotides outside the gene matches: 10. Germline V gene data show CDR1 as SEHNR and CDR2 as FQNEAQ (reference sequence). CDR3 length equals 14 residues. CDR3 region: CASALGGLGTEAFF. DNA of the CDR3: TGTGCCAGCGCCCTAGGGGGCTTGGGCACTGAAGCTTTCTTT. Drawing the rest from reference TRBV7-9 and TRBJ1-1, the complete variable domain is DTGVSQNPRHKITKRGQNVTFRCDPISEHNRLYWYRQTLGQGPEFLTYFQNEAQLEKSRLLSDRFSAERPKGSFSTLEIQRTEQGDSAMYLCASALGGLGTEAFFGQGTRLTVV.

The V and J genes are TRBV11-2 and TRBJ1-2; a possible D gene is TRBD1 (6 bases). The V and J ends lost 5 bases and 4 bases respectively, with 17 bases between them. This CDR3 contains 15 residues. Per germline, CDR1 SGHAT and CDR2 FQNNGV. The CDR3 sequence is CASSAGVTGIYGYTF. The CDR3 DNA reads as TGTGCCAGCAGCGCAGGTGTTACAGGGATCTATGGCTACACCTTC.

This chain joins TRBV5-1 and TRBJ2-7, with TRBD2 identical over 10 bases. The germline V gene encodes CDR1 SGHRS and CDR2 YFSETQ. This CDR3 spans 14 amino acids. Trimming cost V 3 bases and J 4 bases; bases outside gene matches: 4. CDR3 DNA sequence: TGCGCCAGCAGCTCCATAGCGGGGGGATACGAGCAGTACTTC. This translates into CASSSIAGGYEQYF.

This chain connects TRBV5-1 to TRBJ2-3, with 10 bases matching TRBD2. The CDR3 has 14 residues. CDR1 and CDR2 (germline): SGHRS, YFSETQ. Trimming cost V 7 bases and J 3 bases; bases outside gene matches: 5. This CDR3 is CASRSGGATDTQYF. The CDR3 DNA is TGCGCCAGCCGCAGCGGGGGGGCGACAGATACGCAGTATTTT.

The chain uses TRBV6-6 and TRBJ2-1; D may be TRBD1 (6 bases). This CDR3 has 13 residues. The V gene lost 6 bases and the J gene lost 10 bases, with 16 bases spanning the gap. Germline CDR1 is MNHNY and CDR2 is SVGAGI (reference sequence). The CDR3 bases are TGTGCCAGCAGAAACCTACAGGGTGGGGAGCAGTTCTTC. Translating gives CASRNLQGGEQFF.

The chain joins TRBV19 to TRBJ1-5, with D uncertain. This CDR3 is 15 amino acids long. With 3 bases removed from V and 0 bases from J, the gap between germline ends came to 9 bases. Germline V gives CDR1 LNHDA, CDR2 SQIVND (reference sequence). Here the CDR3 reads CASSMSENSNQPQHF. In nucleotides, the CDR3 is TGTGCCAGTAGTATGTCTGAGAATAGCAATCAGCCCCAGCATTTT.

The chain has TRBV27 and TRBJ2-1; 11 positions match TRBD2. The germline V gene encodes CDR1 MNHEY and CDR2 SMNVEV (reference sequence). The CDR3 has 18 residues. V lost 5 bases and J lost 4; bases outside the gene matches: 13. The CDR3 sequence is CASSSTSRGLAVYNEQFF. The CDR3 coding sequence is TGTGCCAGCAGTAGTACCTCACGGGGACTAGCGGTATACAATGAGCAGTTCTTC.

This rearrangement joins TRBV7-2 to TRBJ2-7, with unresolved D. There are 13 residues in the CDR3. Deletions cut 3 bases from V and 3 bases from J, with 9 bases between. The germline V gene has CDR1 SGHTA and CDR2 FQGNSA. The CDR3: CASSLRRNYEQYF. The CDR3 nucleotides are TGTGCCAGCAGCTTGAGACGGAACTACGAGCAGTACTTC.

This chain connects TRBV5-6 to TRBJ2-7; 7 bases align to TRBD1. Germline trimming cut 6 bases from V and 6 bases from J; bases unmatched to any gene: 18. This CDR3 contains 16 residues. Germline V gene sequence: CDR1 SGHDT, CDR2 YYEEEE. CDR3 sequence (DNA): TGTGCCAGCAACTTCCTCGCTATACAGGGGACCAGCGAGCAGTACTTC. Amino acids: CASNFLAIQGTSEQYF.

This rearrangement joins TRBV10-3 to TRBJ2-1; D is uncertain. Germline V gene sequence: CDR1 ENHRY, CDR2 SYGVKD. This CDR3 is 16 amino acids long. V was shortened by 0 bases and J by 7 bases, with 16 bases between the two germline ends. CDR3 loop: CAISESQGPRENEQFF. The DNA for the CDR3 is TGTGCCATCAGTGAGTCTCAAGGTCCCAGAGAGAATGAGCAGTTCTTC.

The CDR3 reads CASRSLGTEAFF. The CDR3 DNA reads TGTGCCAGCAGGTCCCTTGGGACTGAAGCTTTCTTT. The gene calls are TRBV14 and TRBJ1-1; D not certain. This CDR3 is built from 12 residues. CDR1 and CDR2 from the germline V gene are SGHDN and FVKESK. V lost 6 bases to trimming and J lost 5 bases, with 10 bases between them.

The chain couples TRBV7-8 to TRBJ2-7, with 7 nucleotides matching TRBD2. V shed 1 base, J shed 2 bases, and the junction held 8 bases outside the gene matches. Germline V gene sequence: CDR1 SGHVS, CDR2 FQNEAQ. The CDR3 has 16 residues. The CDR3 sequence is CASSLVFAGAPYEQYF. DNA for the CDR3: TGTGCCAGCAGCTTAGTTTTCGCGGGAGCGCCCTACGAGCAGTACTTC.

The rearrangement links TRBV21-1 to TRBJ2-3. TRBV21-1 is reported as a pseudogene. This CDR3 spans 22 amino acids. The CDR3 nucleotides read TGTGCCAGCAGCAAAACGTTGGACGACAGGAGCCGGGACTCCACTAGCACAGATACGCAGTATTTT. The encoded protein is CASSKTLDDRSRDSTSTDTQYF.

This chain links TRBV7-7 with TRBJ2-1, with 7 nucleotides matching TRBD2. The CDR3 covers 15 residues. V was pared by 5 bases and J by 8 bases, with 12 bases of the junction left unmatched. Germline-derived CDR1 and CDR2 are SSHAT and FNYEAQ (reference sequence). DNA of the CDR3: TGTGCCAGCAGCCCGTCTGGCGGGAGTAGCCATGAGCAGTTCTTC. Protein: CASSPSGGSSHEQFF.

The sample holds one count of this clone. The J gene is TRBJ2-2, the V gene TRBV10-3; TRBD2 agrees at 13 bases. The germline V gene encodes CDR1 ENHRY and CDR2 SYGVKD. This CDR3 spans 16 amino acids. The trim removed 3 bases at V and 6 bases at J, leaving 4 bases unmatched. CDR3 protein: CAISDSGTSGAGELFF. CDR3 DNA: TGTGCCATCAGTGACTCGGGGACTAGCGGGGCCGGGGAGCTGTTTTTT.

This chain connects TRBV6-5 to TRBJ2-3, with 11 bases that match TRBD2. The trim removed 6 bases at V and 5 bases at J, leaving 7 bases unmatched. The CDR3 is made up of 15 amino acids. Germline V gene lookup returns CDR1 MNHEY and CDR2 SVGAGI. The CDR3 sequence is CASSPLAGARDTQYF. CDR3 DNA: TGTGCCAGCAGCCCACTAGCGGGGGCGCGAGATACGCAGTATTTT.

The J gene is TRBJ1-1, the V gene TRBV2; the D gene is possibly TRBD1 (5 bases). The germline V gene has CDR1 SNHLY and CDR2 FYNNEI. Trimming shortened V by 6 bases and J by 8 bases, and 16 bases separated the two germline ends. The CDR3 totals 13 residues. The CDR3 reads CASSGTGSGEAFF. CDR3 DNA sequence: TGTGCCAGCAGCGGGACGGGTTCAGGAGAAGCTTTCTTT. The complete variable domain, with remaining parts taken from reference TRBV2 and TRBJ1-1, reads EPEVTQTPSHQVTQMGQEVILRCVPISNHLYFYWYRQILGQKVEFLVSFYNNEISEKSEIFDDQFSVERPDGSNFTLKIRSTKLEDSAMYFCASSGTGSGEAFFGQGTRLTVV.

The chain has TRBV27 and TRBJ2-2; D may be TRBD1 (7 bases). The CDR3 has 16 amino acids. Germline V gene sequence: CDR1 MNHEY, CDR2 SMNVEV (reference sequence). V was shortened by 6 bases and J by 3 bases, with 17 bases between the two germline ends. The chain's CDR3 is CASRRGPGAYTGELFF. Written as DNA, the CDR3 is TGTGCCAGCAGGAGGGGGCCGGGAGCGTACACCGGGGAGCTGTTTTTT.

The J gene is TRBJ2-7, the V gene TRBV4-1; 10 nucleotides line up with TRBD1. CDR1 is MGHRA, CDR2 YSYEKL, per germline. The length of the CDR3 is 16 residues. Trimming removed 4 bases from V and 6 bases from J; junction bases left unmatched: 12. The CDR3 region is CASSLRDRGLTPEQYF. In DNA, the CDR3 is TGCGCCAGCAGCCTCCGGGACAGGGGACTGACGCCCGAGCAGTACTTC.

This chain uses TRBV5-5 with TRBJ2-3; TRBD1 matches 7 bases. CDR1 is SGHKS, CDR2 YYEKEE, per germline (reference sequence). Trimming at V came to 4 bases and at J to 5 bases, leaving 13 bases not matched to a gene. The CDR3 spans 16 residues. The CDR3 loop is CASSLMTGQPQDTQYF. As DNA, the CDR3 is TGTGCCAGCAGCCTAATGACGGGACAGCCCCAAGATACGCAGTATTTT.

The rearrangement uses TRBV7-8 and TRBJ2-1, with TRBD2 matching 10 bases. The CDR3 contains 14 residues. V lost 5 bases and J lost 9; bases outside the gene matches: 7. Per germline, CDR1 SGHVS and CDR2 FQNEAQ. The CDR3 sequence is CASSRGLAAAEQFF. The CDR3 DNA sequence: TGTGCCAGCAGCCGAGGACTAGCGGCGGCTGAGCAGTTCTTC.

The chain carries TRBV29-1 and TRBJ1-4, with D unresolved. V dropped 1 base and J dropped 11 bases, with 14 bases sitting between them. Germline lookup yields CDR1 SQVTM and CDR2 ANQGSEA. CDR3 length: 13 amino acids. CDR3 bases: TGCAGCGTTGAAGCCCCACTACCGCAGAAACTGTTTTTT. Protein: CSVEAPLPQKLFF.

This chain joins TRBV27 and TRBJ2-3, with D perhaps TRBD2 (5 bases). This CDR3 has 15 residues. V lost 1 base to trimming and J lost 7 bases, with 15 bases between them. CDR1 is MNHEY, CDR2 SMNVEV, per germline (reference sequence). In nucleotides, the CDR3 is TGTGCCAGCAGTTTATACGCGGGCAGCTCACATACGCAGTATTTT. Translation: CASSLYAGSSHTQYF.

The chain links TRBV6-1 to TRBJ1-4, with TRBD1 as a possible D gene (6 bases). V was pared by 4 bases and J by 10 bases, with 13 bases between. The CDR3 length is 13 residues. Germline V lookup: CDR1 MNHNS, CDR2 SASEGT. The CDR3 reads CASSVGGGGKLFF. The CDR3, as DNA: TGTGCCAGCAGTGTAGGGGGTGGGGGAAAACTGTTTTTT.

This chain joins TRBV18 and TRBJ2-5, with D possibly matching TRBD1 (6 bases). V lost 3 bases and J 5 bases, leaving 10 bases between the germline ends. Germline-derived CDR1 and CDR2 are KGHSH and LQKENI. The length of the CDR3 is 13 residues. CDR3 coding DNA: TGTGCCAGCTCACCGGGGGCTCTCGAGACCCAGTACTTC. This gives the protein CASSPGALETQYF.

The rearrangement uses TRBV28 and TRBJ2-1; no firm D call. The V and J ends lost 2 bases and 9 bases respectively, with 11 bases between them. The CDR3 runs to 13 residues. The germline CDR1 and CDR2 sequences are MDHEN and SYDVKM. In nucleotides, the CDR3 is TGTGCCAGCAGTTTAGTTCGTCTCCGTGAGCAGTTCTTC. Translating gives CASSLVRLREQFF. The complete variable domain, with remaining parts taken from reference TRBV28 and TRBJ2-1, reads DVKVTQSSRYLVKRTGEKVFLECVQDMDHENMFWYRQDPGLGLRLIYFSYDVKMKEKGDIPEGYSVSREKKERFSLILESASTNQTSMYLCASSLVRLREQFFGPGTRLTVL.

The CDR3 is CASSMEGQETQYF. DNA of the CDR3: TGTGCCAGTAGTATGGAGGGACAAGAGACCCAGTACTTC. This chain uses TRBV19 with TRBJ2-5; perhaps TRBD2 as D (6 bases). The CDR3 is 13 residues long. V lost 3 bases to trimming and J lost 2 bases, with 7 bases between them. CDR1 is LNHDA, CDR2 SQIVND, per germline (reference sequence).

CDR3 DNA: TGCAGCGTTGACTCGGGGGGTCTCATCCTCAGCTCCTACAATGAGCAGTTCTTC. Translated, it gives CSVDSGGLILSSYNEQFF. The rearrangement joins TRBV29-1 to TRBJ2-1, with 7 bases matching TRBD2. This CDR3 region has 18 residues. J lost 0 bases, V lost 3 bases, and 14 bases had no gene match. Germline CDR1 reads SQVTM; CDR2 reads ANQGSEA.